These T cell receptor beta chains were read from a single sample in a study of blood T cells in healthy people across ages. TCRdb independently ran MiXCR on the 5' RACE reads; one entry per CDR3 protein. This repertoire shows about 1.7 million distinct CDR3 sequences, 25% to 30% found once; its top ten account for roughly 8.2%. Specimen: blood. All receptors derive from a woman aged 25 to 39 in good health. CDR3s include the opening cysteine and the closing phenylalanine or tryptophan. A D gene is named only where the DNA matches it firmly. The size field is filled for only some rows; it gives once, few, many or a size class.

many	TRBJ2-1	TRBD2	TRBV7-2	TGTGCCAGCAGGCCCCGACTAGCGGGAGACAATGAGCAGTTCTTC	CASRPRLAGDNEQFF
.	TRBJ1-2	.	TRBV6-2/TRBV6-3	TGTGCCAGCAGAATCGGGACGACAGACTATGGCTACACCTTC	CASRIGTTDYGYTF
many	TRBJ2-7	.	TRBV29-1	TGCAGCGTTTTAGGTTACAACTCCTACGAGCAGTACTTC	CSVLGYNSYEQYF
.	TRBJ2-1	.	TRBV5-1	TGCGCCAGCAGCTTAGGGCAGGGAATCGCCTACAATGAGCAGTTCTTC	CASSLGQGIAYNEQFF
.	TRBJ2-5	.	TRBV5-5	TGTGCCAGCAGCTTGAACGACTACGGGCAGTACTTC	CASSLNDYGQYF
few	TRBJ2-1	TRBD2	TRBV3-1	TGTGCCAGCCAATCTAGCGGGAACGACAATGAGCAGTTCTTC	CASQSSGNDNEQFF
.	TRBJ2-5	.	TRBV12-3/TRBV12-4	TGTGCCAGCGGTCGGGCGCAAGAGACCCAGTACTTC	CASGRAQETQYF
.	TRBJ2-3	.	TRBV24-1	TGTGCCACCAGGGATCCAAAAAGCACAGATACGCAGTATTTT	CATRDPKSTDTQYF
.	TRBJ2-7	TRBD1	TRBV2	TGTGCCAGCAGTGAAGAAGGGGCTGAGACAGGGGGCTACGAGCAGTACTTC	CASSEEGAETGGYEQYF
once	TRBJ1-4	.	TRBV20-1	TGCAGTGCTCGACCGCGATTACTCGCAACTAATGAAAAACTGCTTTTT	CSARPRLLATNEKLLF
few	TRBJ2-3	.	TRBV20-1	TGCAGTGCTAGACAAACAGGGTTGAATACGCAGTATTTT	CSARQTGLNTQYF
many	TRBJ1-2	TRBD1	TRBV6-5	TGTGCCAGCAGTTCTTTCACCGGGACAGGGGGCGCGATTCCTAACTATGGCTACACCTTC	CASSSFTGTGGAIPNYGYTF
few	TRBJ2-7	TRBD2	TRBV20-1	TGCAGTGCTAGGACTAGCGGGGGCCTTCTGGACGAGCAGTACTTC	CSARTSGGLLDEQYF
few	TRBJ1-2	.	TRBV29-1	TGCAGCGTTTCAGGGACGGTTGGCTACACCTTC	CSVSGTVGYTF
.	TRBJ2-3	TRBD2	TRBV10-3	TGTGCCATCAGTGAAGGAGTAGCGGGGATCACAGATACGCAGTATTTT	CAISEGVAGITDTQYF
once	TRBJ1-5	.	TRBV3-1	TGTGCCAGCAGCCAAGGTCTAAGGGACTGGCAGCCCCAGCATTTT	CASSQGLRDWQPQHF
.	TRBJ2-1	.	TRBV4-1	TGCGCCAGCTGTCCCCGAACTAGTAGCTACAATGAGCAGTTCTTC	CASCPRTSSYNEQFF
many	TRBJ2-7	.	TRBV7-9	TGTGCCAGCAGCTCCGCCTGGACTCTTTACGAGCAGTACTTC	CASSSAWTLYEQYF
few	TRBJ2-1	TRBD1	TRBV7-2	TGTGCCAGCAGCGCGGGACAGGGAATTAGGGAGCAGTTCTTC	CASSAGQGIREQFF
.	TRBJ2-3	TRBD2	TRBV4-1	TGCGTCAGTAGCCAACTGCATAGCGGGGGGAGCACAGATACGCAGTATTTT	CVSSQLHSGGSTDTQYF
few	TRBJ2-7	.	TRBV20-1	TGCAGTGCTAGGGGTCTGAGGAACGAGCAGTACTTC	CSARGLRNEQYF
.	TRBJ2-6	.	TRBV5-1	TGCGCCAGCGTGGAAAGCTCTGGGGCCAACGTCCTGACTTTC	CASVESSGANVLTF
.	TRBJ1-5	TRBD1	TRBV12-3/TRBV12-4	TGTGCCAGCAGTCCGGAGGGACAGAGCAATCAGCCCCAGCATTTT	CASSPEGQSNQPQHF
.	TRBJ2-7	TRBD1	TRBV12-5	TGTGCTAGTGGTCCGCCCCGGGACAGCTACGAGCAGTACTTC	CASGPPRDSYEQYF
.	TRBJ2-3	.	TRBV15	TGTGCCACCAGCATTAGCTCGGGGAGGTTCGAAGATACGCAGTATTTT	CATSISSGRFEDTQYF
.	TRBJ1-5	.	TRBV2	TGTGCCAGCAGGGGGGTCAGCAATCAGCCCCAGCATTTT	CASRGVSNQPQHF
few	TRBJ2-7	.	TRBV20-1	TGCAGTGCTAGCGGGCAGCTGGGGCAGGGTATTTACTACGAGCAGTACTTC	CSASGQLGQGIYYEQYF
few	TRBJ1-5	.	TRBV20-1	TGCAGTGCTAGAGTAACCGGATCAAGTCAGCCCCAGCATTTT	CSARVTGSSQPQHF